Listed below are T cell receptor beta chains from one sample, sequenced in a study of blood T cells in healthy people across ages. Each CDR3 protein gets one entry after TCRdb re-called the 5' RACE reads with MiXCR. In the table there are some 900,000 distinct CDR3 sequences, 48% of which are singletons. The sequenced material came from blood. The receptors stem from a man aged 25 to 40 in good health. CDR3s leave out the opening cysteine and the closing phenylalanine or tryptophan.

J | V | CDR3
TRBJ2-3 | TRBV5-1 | ASSLETGGPEDTQY
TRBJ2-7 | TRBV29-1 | SVELPGQTSYEQY
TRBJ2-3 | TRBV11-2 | ATAHEGLGDTQY
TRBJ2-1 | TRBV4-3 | ASSHELGLAYNEQF
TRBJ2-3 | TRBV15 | ATSRAYRQGSRPDTQY
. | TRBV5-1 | ASTLDGNYEQY
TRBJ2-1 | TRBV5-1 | ASSLEASGGPYNEQF
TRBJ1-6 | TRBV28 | ASTGGPDPYNSPLH
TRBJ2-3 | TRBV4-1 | ASSQGQPVTDTQY
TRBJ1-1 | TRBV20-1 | SARDAANTEAF
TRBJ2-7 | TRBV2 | ASSDDVSYEQY
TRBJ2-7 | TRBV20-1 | SARDRDRVRVEQY
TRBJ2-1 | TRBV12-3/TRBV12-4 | ASSPRREGGEQF
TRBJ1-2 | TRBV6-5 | ASTPGTGLGYT
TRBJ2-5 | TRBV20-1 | SARSQWETQY
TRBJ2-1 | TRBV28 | ASLSGMGNEQF
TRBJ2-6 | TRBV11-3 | ASSLSRVAGANVLT
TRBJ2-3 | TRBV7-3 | ASSLGTSGSRNTQY
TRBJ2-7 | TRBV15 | ATSTGVSYEQY
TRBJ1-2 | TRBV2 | ASSEALRPNEGYT
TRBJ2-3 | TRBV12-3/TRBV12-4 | ASSGRRGPVGADTQY
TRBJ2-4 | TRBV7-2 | ASSARSTSGGGLYIQY
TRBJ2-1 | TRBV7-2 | ASSLDPPRGAYNEQF
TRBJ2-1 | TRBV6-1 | ASIDSGGSRNEQF
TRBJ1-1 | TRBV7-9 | ASSLGQGGTTEAF
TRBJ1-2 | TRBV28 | ASSPPSTHFT
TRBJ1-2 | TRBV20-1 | SARGGGGREDYGYT
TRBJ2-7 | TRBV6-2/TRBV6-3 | ASSSAGTGYTYEQY
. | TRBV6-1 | ASRRTGSHEQY
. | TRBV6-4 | ASSDSAGSYNEQY
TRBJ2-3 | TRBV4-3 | ASSQEGRGTDTQY
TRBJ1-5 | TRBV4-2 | ASSQDRVGYQPQH
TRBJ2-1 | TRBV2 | ASPRGTGGEGEQF
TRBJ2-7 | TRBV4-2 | ASSQDEGTSYEQY
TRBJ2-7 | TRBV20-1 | SARRVRYEQY
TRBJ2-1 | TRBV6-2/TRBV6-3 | ASSLLRVLGEQF
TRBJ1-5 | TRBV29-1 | SVSAGVNRPQH
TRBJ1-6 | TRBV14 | ASSVKGILH
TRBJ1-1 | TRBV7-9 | ASNREGRAEAF
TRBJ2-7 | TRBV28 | ASSVDRASYEQY
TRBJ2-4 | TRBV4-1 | ASGVLAKNIQY
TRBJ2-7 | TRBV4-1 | ASSQRTSGGNSYEQY